The TCR beta chain under discussion was sequenced for a study of identical twins (dated by TCRdb to 2015 to 2016). Study-wide context: To test whether fetal clonotypes persist, the study used deep sequencing on TCR alpha and beta repertoires from monozygotic twins, unrelated adults of various ages, and cord blood. To rule out contamination, replicate twin experiments were performed at different times with different library preparation protocols. Overall study results and their limits: Fewer insertions were carried by abundant cord blood beta clonotypes; a weaker similar trend was observed in young adult naive repertoires, while no such trend was observed in memory repertoires. Because the same donors could not be followed over many years, the conclusions relied on cross-sectional statistical analysis. Recombination models systematically underestimated out-of-frame TCR alpha sharing in monozygotic twins but agreed with sharing between unrelated individuals. Compared with coincidental sharing between unrelated individuals, an excess of low generation-probability sequences was observed among out-of-frame TCR alpha sequences shared between twins. The excess sharing between twins in beta out-of-frame sequences was weaker because fewer shared sequences reduced the signal-to-noise ratio. Invariant T cells such as MAIT and iNKT could partly confound zero-insertion analyses, though diverse VJ usage argued against this for most clonotypes.

Comments on this clonotype: There is no known antigen for this receptor. Base qualities are not provided; no much larger clone lies one nucleotide away.

Only healthy Caucasian donors were included. The twin cohort comprised three pairs of female monozygotic twins, all aged about 18 to 30 years. The RNA used for TCR libraries was isolated from peripheral blood mononuclear cells. Library prep was done by 5' RACE. The run used an Illumina HiSeq 2000. Template switching introduced a universal primer binding site; the final cDNA contained a unique molecular identifier, enabling accurate counting of TCR cDNA molecules. First-strand cDNA for TCR alpha and beta chains was synthesized from specific primers in the conserved constant-segment region. To control for contamination, each cDNA library was double barcoded with a SMART-Mk sample barcode plus Illumina barcodes. TruSeq adapter sequences along with Illumina sample barcodes were introduced in two successive PCR steps. Sequencing of the TCR alpha and beta cDNA libraries was done on the Illumina HiSeq platform using custom primers. In the paper's pipeline: MiGEC processed the raw reads to extract unique molecular identifiers, while MiXCR was used to determine the CDR3 positions. For each individual, recombination models were inferred using an EM algorithm with the repgenHMM and IGoR tools. Shared clonotypes were analyzed with the tcR package in R, and sharing was normalized by the product of cloneset sizes. To study raw recombination without the effects of thymic and clonal selection, out-of-frame nonproductive sequences were analyzed. TCRdb reprocessing: public reads trimmed at Q25 with fastp, clones called with MiXCR, in-frame beta chains kept. Every entry covers one CDR3 protein and lists the most common genes and DNA from its rows. In this record, the V and J calls reflect TCRdb's handling and not the investigators' own analysis. In this sample the table shows some 900,000 distinct CDR3 sequences, approximately 13% of which occur a single time. Around 1.5% of the sample lies in the top ten.

The CDR3 measures 15 amino acids from cysteine to phenylalanine. Of all the DNA, just the CDR3 is kept, 45 bases in frame from base 1. Per the germline V gene (reference sequence), DFQATT is the CDR1 and SNEGSKA is the CDR2. V loses 6 bases of germline sequence and J loses 0 bases, and the interval between the two ends is 16 bases. This same sample was also taken into another study, of yellow fever vaccine responses in identical twins. The second study also describes: The T cell response to vaccination in identical twins was reported by the authors to appear partly convergent and partly personalized. Focusing on identical twins, the study followed the T cell clones that responded to the vaccine, and did so with precision.

The specimen was PBMCs. The chain links TRBV20-1 with TRBJ2-3; TRBD2 might be the D gene, on 5 matching bases. This receptor was obtained from a woman under 30 in good health. The CDR3 corresponds to CSADQRRGSTDTQYF. The nucleotides are TGCAGTGCAGACCAGCGCCGGGGAAGCACAGATACGCAGTATTTT.